Listed below are T cell receptor beta chains from one sample, sequenced in a study of blood T cell repertoires in COVID-19. The repertoire was sequenced with immunoSEQ multiplex PCR; TCRdb's copy has only in-frame clones and lacks some. This table has fewer than 250,000 clones, around 90% appearing once. The sequenced sample consisted of peripheral blood. The receptor source for this set is a man under 40 with COVID-19, enrolled during active disease. CDR3s include the opening cysteine and the closing phenylalanine or tryptophan. The order of the fields is clone size, V gene, J gene, D gene, CDR3 DNA, CDR3 protein. D genes are given only for firm matches. For some rows the clone size is stated as once, few or many, or as a class when expanded; others skip it.

abundance: .
v_gene: TRBV7-6
j_gene: TRBJ2-1
d_gene: TRBD2
CDR3nt: TGTGCCAGCAGCTCCAGTAGCGGGGGGGCCTCTTACAATGAGCAGTTCTTC
CDR3aa: CASSSSSGGASYNEQFF

abundance: .
v_gene: TRBV27
j_gene: TRBJ1-5
d_gene: TRBD1
CDR3nt: TGTGCCAGCAGTTTACTCCAGGGGGCTCGTCAGCCCCAGCATTTT
CDR3aa: CASSLLQGARQPQHF

abundance: once
v_gene: TRBV2
j_gene: TRBJ2-1
d_gene: TRBD1
CDR3nt: TGTGCCGACGGACAGGGGACGGTCAATGAGCAGTTCTTC
CDR3aa: CADGQGTVNEQFF

abundance: .
v_gene: TRBV7-9
j_gene: TRBJ2-7
d_gene: .
CDR3nt: TGTGCCAGCAGCCCGTTACAGGGTTCGAGCTCCTACGAGCAGTACTTC
CDR3aa: CASSPLQGSSSYEQYF

abundance: .
v_gene: TRBV9
j_gene: TRBJ1-2
d_gene: .
CDR3nt: TGTGCCAGCAGCGTAGAAGAGGGTGGCTACACCTTC
CDR3aa: CASSVEEGGYTF

abundance: .
v_gene: TRBV9
j_gene: TRBJ2-7
d_gene: TRBD2
CDR3nt: TGTGCCAGCAGCGTAGGCGGGGGAGCCTACGAGCAGTACTTC
CDR3aa: CASSVGGGAYEQYF

abundance: .
v_gene: TRBV12-3/TRBV12-4
j_gene: TRBJ2-2
d_gene: .
CDR3nt: TGTGCCAGCAGTACATACGGGGAGCTGTTTTTT
CDR3aa: CASSTYGELFF

abundance: .
v_gene: TRBV23-1
j_gene: TRBJ2-5
d_gene: TRBD1
CDR3nt: TGCGCCAGCAGTCAAAGCGAAGGACAGGGTAAGGAAGAGACCCAGTACTTC
CDR3aa: CASSQSEGQGKEETQYF

abundance: .
v_gene: TRBV19
j_gene: TRBJ2-7
d_gene: TRBD1
CDR3nt: TGTGCCAGTAGTGCAACCGGGACAGGGTTCTACGAGCAGTACTTC
CDR3aa: CASSATGTGFYEQYF

abundance: .
v_gene: TRBV6-1
j_gene: TRBJ1-2
d_gene: .
CDR3nt: TGTGCCAGCAGTGAAGAGCGGGACTGGCCGGGGTCCGACTATGGCTACACCTTC
CDR3aa: CASSEERDWPGSDYGYTF

abundance: .
v_gene: TRBV3-1/TRBV3-2
j_gene: TRBJ2-7
d_gene: TRBD1
CDR3nt: TGTGCCAGCAGCCACTTGGGACAGGGAAGCTCCTACGAGCAGTACTTC
CDR3aa: CASSHLGQGSSYEQYF

abundance: .
v_gene: TRBV5-6
j_gene: TRBJ1-5
d_gene: .
CDR3nt: TGTGCCAGCAGCTTGGACGGGTATCGAAGCAATCAGCCCCAGCATTTT
CDR3aa: CASSLDGYRSNQPQHF

abundance: .
v_gene: TRBV6-4
j_gene: TRBJ2-7
d_gene: .
CDR3nt: TGTGCCAGCAGTGACTCGAACAGGGCCGAGCAGTACTTC
CDR3aa: CASSDSNRAEQYF

abundance: .
v_gene: TRBV2
j_gene: TRBJ1-2
d_gene: .
CDR3nt: TGTGCCAGCAGTGCTAGAAGGGGCGATGGCTACACCTTC
CDR3aa: CASSARRGDGYTF

abundance: .
v_gene: TRBV6-5
j_gene: TRBJ1-5
d_gene: TRBD1
CDR3nt: TGTGCCAGCAGGACAGGGGACAATCAGCCCCAGCATTTT
CDR3aa: CASRTGDNQPQHF

abundance: .
v_gene: TRBV18
j_gene: TRBJ1-1
d_gene: .
CDR3nt: TGTGCCAGCTCACCAGTCGGCAGGGAGGCTGAAGCTTTCTTT
CDR3aa: CASSPVGREAEAFF

abundance: .
v_gene: TRBV10-3
j_gene: TRBJ2-7
d_gene: .
CDR3nt: TGTGCCATCAGTGGGTCCGGGACTTCAGGCGAGCAGTACTTC
CDR3aa: CAISGSGTSGEQYF

abundance: .
v_gene: TRBV7-9
j_gene: TRBJ1-2
d_gene: TRBD1
CDR3nt: TGTGCCAGCAGCTTCGGGGACAGGGTAATGGGCTACACCTTC
CDR3aa: CASSFGDRVMGYTF

abundance: .
v_gene: TRBV6-5
j_gene: TRBJ1-2
d_gene: TRBD1
CDR3nt: TGTGCCACCGTTAACAGGGGAGGATTTGGCTACACCTTC
CDR3aa: CATVNRGGFGYTF

abundance: once
v_gene: TRBV2
j_gene: TRBJ1-1
d_gene: TRBD1
CDR3nt: TGTGCCAGCAGAGCACAGGGGGAGGATGAAGCTTTCTTT
CDR3aa: CASRAQGEDEAFF

abundance: .
v_gene: TRBV19
j_gene: TRBJ2-5
d_gene: TRBD2
CDR3nt: TGTGCCAGTAGTATGTCCTCTGCGGGGGGGCAGGGGACCCAGTACTTC
CDR3aa: CASSMSSAGGQGTQYF

abundance: .
v_gene: TRBV2
j_gene: TRBJ1-2
d_gene: TRBD1
CDR3nt: TGTGCCAGCAGGGAACAGGGGTCGGACGGCTACACCTTC
CDR3aa: CASREQGSDGYTF

abundance: .
v_gene: TRBV5-1
j_gene: TRBJ1-6
d_gene: .
CDR3nt: TGCGCCAGCAGCTTGGAACAGATCAATTCACCCCTCCACTTT
CDR3aa: CASSLEQINSPLHF

abundance: .
v_gene: TRBV13
j_gene: TRBJ2-7
d_gene: TRBD2
CDR3nt: TGTGCCAGCAGCATCCCGACTAGCGGTTACGAGCAGTACTTC
CDR3aa: CASSIPTSGYEQYF

abundance: once
v_gene: TRBV2
j_gene: TRBJ1-2
d_gene: TRBD1
CDR3nt: TGTGCCAGCAGTCCGGGACAGGGGGGACCTGGCTACACCTTC
CDR3aa: CASSPGQGGPGYTF

abundance: .
v_gene: TRBV9
j_gene: TRBJ2-3
d_gene: TRBD2
CDR3nt: TGTGCCAGCAGCGTAGGCCTAGCGGGGGGTGGAGGCACAGATACGCAGTATTTT
CDR3aa: CASSVGLAGGGGTDTQYF

abundance: .
v_gene: TRBV28
j_gene: TRBJ1-6
d_gene: TRBD1
CDR3nt: TGTGCCAGCAGGACAGGGTTGGGTTCACCCCTCCACTTT
CDR3aa: CASRTGLGSPLHF

abundance: .
v_gene: TRBV6-6
j_gene: TRBJ1-6
d_gene: .
CDR3nt: TGTGCCAGCAGTCACAGTCGACAATCCGTTTCAGGGAGGGGCTCACCCCTCCACTTT
CDR3aa: CASSHSRQSVSGRGSPLHF

abundance: once
v_gene: TRBV19
j_gene: TRBJ2-1
d_gene: TRBD2
CDR3nt: TGTGCCAGAATGCCGGGACAGAAAAGGACTAGCGGGGAGGGGGAGCAGTTCTTC
CDR3aa: CARMPGQKRTSGEGEQFF

abundance: .
v_gene: TRBV9
j_gene: TRBJ1-5
d_gene: .
CDR3nt: TGTGCCAGCAGCGCGGTCCTAAATCAGCCCCAGCATTTT
CDR3aa: CASSAVLNQPQHF

abundance: few
v_gene: TRBV7-9
j_gene: TRBJ2-3
d_gene: TRBD2
CDR3nt: TGTGCCAGCAGCTTGATGGTAGCGGGAGATACGCAGTATTTT
CDR3aa: CASSLMVAGDTQYF

abundance: .
v_gene: TRBV6-5
j_gene: TRBJ2-2
d_gene: TRBD1
CDR3nt: TGTGCCAGCAGTCAACAGGGGGCAGTCACCGGGGAGCTGTTTTTT
CDR3aa: CASSQQGAVTGELFF

abundance: .
v_gene: TRBV9
j_gene: TRBJ1-2
d_gene: .
CDR3nt: TGTGCCAGCAGCCCCCTTATGGAGCCTAACTATGGCTACACCTTC
CDR3aa: CASSPLMEPNYGYTF

abundance: .
v_gene: TRBV5-4
j_gene: TRBJ2-7
d_gene: .
CDR3nt: TGTGCCAGCAGCTTAACCGGGGTTTTGAACTACGAGCAGTACTTC
CDR3aa: CASSLTGVLNYEQYF

abundance: .
v_gene: TRBV27
j_gene: TRBJ1-1
d_gene: .
CDR3nt: TGTGCCAGCAGTTTATTTGGGGGGGGTCCGACTGAAGCTTTCTTT
CDR3aa: CASSLFGGGPTEAFF

abundance: .
v_gene: TRBV7-2
j_gene: TRBJ2-3
d_gene: TRBD2
CDR3nt: TGTGCCAGCAGCTGGAGACTAGCGGGGGCCAGCACAGATACGCAGTATTTT
CDR3aa: CASSWRLAGASTDTQYF

abundance: .
v_gene: TRBV25-1
j_gene: TRBJ1-1
d_gene: .
CDR3nt: TGTGCCAGCAGCGCTTCGGTAGCAGGGATTGATGAAGCTTTCTTT
CDR3aa: CASSASVAGIDEAFF

abundance: .
v_gene: TRBV5-4
j_gene: TRBJ2-7
d_gene: TRBD1
CDR3nt: TGTGCCAGCAGCCAGACAGGGATGTCGTACGAGCAGTACTTC
CDR3aa: CASSQTGMSYEQYF

abundance: once
v_gene: TRBV7-9
j_gene: TRBJ1-3
d_gene: .
CDR3nt: TGTGCCAGCAGCTTAGGAGAGGAGAGCTCTGGAAACACCATATATTTT
CDR3aa: CASSLGEESSGNTIYF

abundance: .
v_gene: TRBV6-5
j_gene: TRBJ2-3
d_gene: TRBD2
CDR3nt: TGTGCCAGCAGTCCGAGCGGGGGGCTGGCTCGCTCGTATTTT
CDR3aa: CASSPSGGLARSYF

abundance: few
v_gene: TRBV7-2
j_gene: TRBJ1-6
d_gene: .
CDR3nt: TGTGCCAGCAGCTTACGACCGCGACAGACCCTTAATTCACCCCTCCACTTT
CDR3aa: CASSLRPRQTLNSPLHF

abundance: .
v_gene: TRBV9
j_gene: TRBJ2-7
d_gene: .
CDR3nt: TGTGCCAGCAGCGTGGAAACCTCTCCGGGCGAGCAGTACTTC
CDR3aa: CASSVETSPGEQYF

abundance: .
v_gene: TRBV3-1/TRBV3-2
j_gene: TRBJ1-1
d_gene: .
CDR3nt: TGTGCCAGCAGCCAGGGGGCGAGCACTGAAGCTTTCTTT
CDR3aa: CASSQGASTEAFF

abundance: .
v_gene: TRBV27
j_gene: TRBJ1-5
d_gene: .
CDR3nt: TGTGCCAGCAGCCGAACTTCCGGGGGCAATCAGCCCCAGCATTTT
CDR3aa: CASSRTSGGNQPQHF

abundance: .
v_gene: TRBV6-1
j_gene: TRBJ1-6
d_gene: .
CDR3nt: TGTGCCAGCAGTGAACCTCAGGGGTTGCATAATTCACCCCTCCACTTT
CDR3aa: CASSEPQGLHNSPLHF

abundance: .
v_gene: TRBV10-3
j_gene: TRBJ1-5
d_gene: .
CDR3nt: TGTGCCACCCAGGGTGTGGATCAGCCCCAGCATTTT
CDR3aa: CATQGVDQPQHF

abundance: .
v_gene: TRBV6-5
j_gene: TRBJ1-5
d_gene: .
CDR3nt: TGTGCCAGCAGTTACTCGAAAGGCGGTGAAGGTCAGCCCCAGCATTTT
CDR3aa: CASSYSKGGEGQPQHF

abundance: once
v_gene: TRBV5-1
j_gene: TRBJ1-3
d_gene: .
CDR3nt: TGCGCCAGCAGCTTGGCAGGGGCTGGAAACACCATATATTTT
CDR3aa: CASSLAGAGNTIYF

abundance: few
v_gene: TRBV19
j_gene: TRBJ1-3
d_gene: .
CDR3nt: TGTGCCAGTACTTCCGGGTGGGGAAACACCATATATTTT
CDR3aa: CASTSGWGNTIYF

abundance: .
v_gene: TRBV7-7
j_gene: TRBJ2-1
d_gene: TRBD2
CDR3nt: TGTGCCAGCAGCCCCCGGACTAGCGGGGGGGCCGAGCAGTTCTTC
CDR3aa: CASSPRTSGGAEQFF

abundance: .
v_gene: TRBV5-1
j_gene: TRBJ1-2
d_gene: .
CDR3nt: TGCGCCAGCAGCTTTTTGGGGGGTACCTATGGCTACACCTTC
CDR3aa: CASSFLGGTYGYTF